The 9 T cell receptor beta chains in this list originate from one sample, sequenced in a study of blood T cell repertoires in COVID-19. The data were produced by immunoSEQ multiplex PCR, yet TCRdb's version contains in-frame clones alone and is incomplete. The table lists 120,000 or so clones, about 83% of them singletons, with approximately 5.8% in the top ten. Sample: peripheral blood. The receptor set was obtained from a man at least 80 years old with active or convalescent COVID-19.

The rearrangement joins TRBV6-4 to TRBJ2-2; TRBD1 matches 8 bases. This CDR3 is 14 amino acids long. The ends lost 3 bases at V and 3 bases at J; junction bases unmatched: 0. Germline CDR1 reads MRHNA; CDR2 reads SNTAGT. CDR3 nucleotide sequence: TGTGCCAGCAGTGAACAGGGGGACACCGGGGAGCTGTTTTTT. Protein product: CASSEQGDTGELFF.

The chain employs TRBV5-1 and TRBJ2-5, with a possible D match to TRBD2 (7 bases). CDR1 is SGHRS, CDR2 YFSETQ, per germline. V lost 7 bases, J lost 5 bases, and 18 bases lay in between. The CDR3 has 14 residues. The CDR3 nucleotides are TGCGCCAGCCGAAGGGGGGGACGAGGGGAGACCCAGTACTTC. It translates to CASRRGGRGETQYF.

Notes on this clone: The sample holds other DNA sequences that translate to the same CDR3. The chain links TRBV7-8 to TRBJ2-5; D perhaps matches TRBD2 (5 bases). The CDR3 consists of 12 residues. The germline V and J ends were trimmed by 2 bases and 5 bases, with 6 bases remaining between them. From germline, CDR1 is SGHVS and CDR2 FQNEAQ. The CDR3 region is CASSLRGETQYF. Here the CDR3 DNA reads TGTGCCAGCAGCTTAAGAGGGGAGACCCAGTACTTC.

This chain uses TRBV7-2 with TRBJ2-7, with D perhaps TRBD1 (5 bases). V was pared by 1 base and J by 7 bases, with 17 bases between. The germline gives CDR1 SGHTA, CDR2 FQGNSA. This CDR3 has 15 amino acids. CDR3 region: CASSLESGQIGEQYF. CDR3 DNA sequence: TGTGCCAGCAGCTTAGAGTCAGGGCAGATTGGGGAGCAGTACTTC.

The genes are TRBV4-1 and TRBJ2-1, with 8 positions matching TRBD2. The V and J ends lost 1 base and 4 bases, in that order; junction bases with no gene match: 9. Per germline, CDR1 MGHRA and CDR2 YSYEKL. This CDR3 contains 17 residues. The CDR3 spells CASSQGEPGLVYNEQFF. The CDR3, as DNA: TGCGCCAGCAGCCAAGGTGAACCGGGACTAGTTTACAATGAGCAGTTCTTC.

The chain is built from TRBV7-3 and TRBJ1-2; 8 nucleotides match TRBD1. The CDR3 covers 13 residues. Losses at the gene ends were 5 bases for V and 8 bases for J; bases not matched to a gene: 7. Germline assignment: CDR1 SGHTA and CDR2 FQGTGA. CDR3 in DNA: TGTGCCAGCAGCCCCGGACAGGGAGGCGGCTACACCTTC. It translates to CASSPGQGGGYTF.

The J gene is TRBJ2-1, the V gene TRBV4-3; 8 positions agree with TRBD2. CDR1 and CDR2 from the germline V gene are LGHNA and YSLEER. The CDR3 length is 17 residues. The trim removed 4 bases at V and 7 bases at J, leaving 15 bases unmatched. CDR3 sequence: CASSLDISGATLNEQFF. Here the CDR3 DNA reads TGCGCCAGCAGCCTCGATATTAGCGGGGCGACTTTGAATGAGCAGTTCTTC.

The chain combines TRBV10-3 with TRBJ2-5, with TRBD1 as a possible D gene (5 bases). The CDR3 contains 12 residues. CDR1 is ENHRY and CDR2 is SYGVKD in the germline V gene. Between the trimmed V and J ends, which lost 2 bases and 4 bases, there was a span of 5 bases. The CDR3 region is CAISEGAETQYF. In nucleotides, the CDR3 is TGTGCCATCAGTGAGGGGGCAGAGACCCAGTACTTC.

The rearrangement joins TRBV28 to TRBJ1-3, with D possibly matching TRBD1 (5 bases). V was pared by 10 bases and J by 4 bases, with 20 bases between. The CDR3 has 15 amino acids. CDR1 is MDHEN, CDR2 SYDVKM, per germline. CDR3 in amino acids: CATSLWAGRGNTIYF. CDR3 nucleotides: TGTGCCACCTCACTTTGGGCAGGGCGGGGAAACACCATATATTTT. Full variable domain (rest looked up from reference TRBV28 and TRBJ1-3): DVKVTQSSRYLVKRTGEKVFLECVQDMDHENMFWYRQDPGLGLRLIYFSYDVKMKEKGDIPEGYSVSREKKERFSLILESASTNQTSMYLCATSLWAGRGNTIYFGEGSWLTVV.